Presented here are 31 T cell receptor beta chains from one specimen sequenced in a study of T cells in Graves' hyperthyroidism and ophthalmopathy. It was RNA transcripts that yielded the amplified TCR beta CDR3 regions. TCR CDR3 regions were first amplified by RT-PCR with HTBI primers. From the multiplex PCR reads, TCRdb called clonotypes with MiXCR, one entry per CDR3 protein. The sample consists of 200,000 to 250,000 distinct CDR3 sequences, around 20% of them appearing once. The sample consisted of blood. These receptors all stem from a man aged 40-50 years with Graves' hyperthyroidism.

The rearrangement links TRBV28 to TRBJ2-1; no firm D call. V was pared by 8 bases and J by 8 bases, with 13 bases between. The CDR3 consists of 12 residues. Per germline, CDR1 MDHEN and CDR2 SYDVKM. The CDR3 spells CASGPHRDEQFF. CDR3 coding DNA: TGTGCCAGCGGCCCCCACAGAGATGAGCAGTTCTTC. Full variable domain (outside the CDR3, taken from reference TRBV28 and TRBJ2-1): DVKVTQSSRYLVKRTGEKVFLECVQDMDHENMFWYRQDPGLGLRLIYFSYDVKMKEKGDIPEGYSVSREKKERFSLILESASTNQTSMYLCASGPHRDEQFFGPGTRLTVL.

Many counts were recorded for this clonotype. V gene TRBV2 combines with J gene TRBJ2-3; no definite D call. V shed 3 bases and J shed 0 bases, with 13 bases lying between them. The CDR3 extends over 16 amino acids. Germline CDR1 and CDR2: SNHLY and FYNNEI. CDR3 DNA sequence: TGTGCCAGCAGTGAGGGCTCCCGAGCTAGCACAGATACGCAGTATTTT. It encodes CASSEGSRASTDTQYF.

This clonotype was counted many times. The chain combines TRBV7-2 with TRBJ2-5; D might be TRBD1 (5 bases). The CDR3 contains 13 residues. CDR1 is SGHTA and CDR2 is FQGNSA in the germline V gene. Trimming took 5 bases from V and 5 from J, leaving 12 bases between them. CDR3 bases: TGTGCCAGCAGCCTGATGGCAGGGGAGACCCAGTACTTC. Its translation: CASSLMAGETQYF.

In this sample, this clonotype turned up many times. The J gene is TRBJ2-5, the V gene TRBV7-3; D remains ambiguous. The V gene lost 2 bases and the J gene lost 5 bases, with 12 bases spanning the gap. Germline V gene lookup returns CDR1 SGHTA and CDR2 FQGTGA. The CDR3 is 14 residues long. The CDR3 DNA sequence: TGTGCCAGCAGCTTATGCACAGTACCGGAGACCCAGTACTTC. Its translation is CASSLCTVPETQYF. Full variable domain (remainder filled in from reference TRBV7-3 and TRBJ2-5): GAGVSQTPSNKVTEKGKYVELRCDPISGHTALYWYRQSLGQGPEFLIYFQGTGAADDSGLPNDRFFAVRPEGSVSTLKIQRTERGDSAVYLCASSLCTVPETQYFGPGTRLLVL.

This clonotype was counted many times. The V gene is TRBV29-1, the J gene TRBJ2-1; perhaps TRBD2 as D (7 bases). Germline-derived CDR1 and CDR2 are SQVTM and ANQGSEA. This CDR3 has 16 amino acids. The CDR3 loop is CTPKGGSTLYYNEQFF. As DNA, the CDR3 is TGCACCCCGAAGGGGGGGTCAACGCTATACTACAATGAGCAGTTCTTC.

This clonotype was observed a few times. V usage is TRBV24-1 and J usage is TRBJ1-2; the D is unclear. Germline V gene data show CDR1 as KGHDR and CDR2 as SFDVKD. The CDR3 is 14 amino acids. The germline V and J ends were trimmed by 2 bases and 5 bases, with 11 bases remaining between them. CDR3 nucleotide sequence: TGTGCCACCAGTGATTCTCGGGAGACTTATGGCTACACCTTC. Its protein is CATSDSRETYGYTF.

This clonotype was seen many times. The rearrangement joins TRBV18 to TRBJ1-5, with 8 nucleotides matching TRBD1. This CDR3 region has 16 residues. V was clipped by 6 bases and J by 4 bases; unmatched bases: 11. Per germline, CDR1 KGHSH and CDR2 LQKENI. CDR3 coding DNA: TGTGCCAGCTCTTTCCAGGGGGCGCGTGGGAATCAGCCCCAGCATTTT. It encodes CASSFQGARGNQPQHF.

Only a few counts were recorded for this clonotype. The genes are TRBV20-1 and TRBJ2-2; tentatively, D is TRBD1 (6 bases). The length of the CDR3 is 14 residues. Germline values: CDR1 DFQATT, CDR2 SNEGSKA (reference sequence). CDR3 bases: TGCAATTTATCATGGGGGCCCAACACCGGGGAGCTGTTTTTT. This gives the protein CNLSWGPNTGELFF.

At least ten counts were recorded for this clonotype. The J gene is TRBJ2-1, the V gene TRBV11-2; TRBD1 agrees at 7 bases. The germline V gene has CDR1 SGHAT and CDR2 FQNNGV. The CDR3 runs 17 residues. J gave up 4 bases and V 2 bases, and 11 bases lay outside the gene matches. The chain's CDR3 is CASSLRGPGVSYNEQFF. DNA of the CDR3: TGTGCCAGCAGCTTAAGGGGGCCCGGGGTTTCGTACAATGAGCAGTTCTTC.

This clonotype showed up many times. The V gene is TRBV27, the J gene TRBJ2-3; D not certain. This CDR3 has 15 residues. Germline CDR1 reads MNHEY; CDR2 reads SMNVEV (reference sequence). With 3 bases removed from V and 2 bases from J, the gap between germline ends came to 12 bases. The CDR3 loop reads CASSFGAGATDTQYF. CDR3 nucleotides: TGTGCCAGCAGTTTCGGCGCAGGAGCCACAGATACGCAGTATTTT.

The sample holds many counts of this clonotype. The rearrangement joins TRBV28 to TRBJ2-1, with TRBD2 matching over 14 bases. Losses at the gene ends were 5 bases for V and 4 bases for J; bases not matched to a gene: 4. This CDR3 contains 16 residues. The V gene's germline CDR1 is MDHEN and CDR2 SYDVKM. The CDR3 nucleotides are TGTGCCAGCAGTGGCGGACTAGCGGGGGGATACAATGAGCAGTTCTTC. Translating gives CASSGGLAGGYNEQFF.

Many counts were recorded for this clonotype. The rearrangement uses TRBV18 and TRBJ2-7; TRBD1 matches 10 bases. J gave up 3 bases and V 0 bases, and 5 bases lay outside the gene matches. Germline V gene sequence: CDR1 KGHSH, CDR2 LQKENI. The CDR3 is made up of 16 amino acids. The CDR3 nucleotides read TGTGCCAGCTCACCACCCGGGACAGGGGTCCTCTACGAGCAGTACTTC. Protein: CASSPPGTGVLYEQYF.

The gene calls are TRBV6-2 or TRBV6-3 and TRBJ2-1; the match to TRBD2 covers 12 bases. CDR3 size: 19 residues. V lost 4 bases, J lost 8 bases, and 18 bases stayed unmatched. Germline V gives CDR1 MNHEY, CDR2 SVGEGT. The CDR3 sequence is CASSSPHYKLAGGGYEQFF. The DNA for the CDR3 is TGTGCCAGCAGTTCCCCCCATTATAAACTAGCGGGGGGTGGGTATGAGCAGTTCTTC.

This clonotype showed up just a few times. The J gene is TRBJ1-6, the V gene TRBV7-2; D ambiguous. The length of the CDR3 is 12 residues. CDR1 is SGHTA and CDR2 is FQGNSA in the germline V gene. The V gene lost 1 base and the J gene lost 17 bases, with 12 bases spanning the gap. CDR3 region: CASSLVDTIFHF. The CDR3, as DNA: TGTGCCAGCAGCTTAGTCGACACAATCTTCCACTTT.

For this clonotype: A much more abundant neighbour one base away suggests this may be a read error. This chain links TRBV6-2 or TRBV6-3 with TRBJ2-1; D gene uncertain. In germline, CDR1 is MNHEY, CDR2 SVGEGT. The length of the CDR3 is 12 residues. The V gene lost 5 bases and the J gene lost 3 bases, with 5 bases spanning the gap. The CDR3 nucleotides are TGTGCCAGCAGTCACAGCTACAATGAGCAGTTCTTC. Encoded protein: CASSHSYNEQFF.

This clonotype was counted many times. The J gene is TRBJ2-5, the V gene TRBV11-2; TRBD2 aligns across 12 bases. This CDR3 is built from 17 residues. Germline V CDR1 and CDR2: SGHAT, FQNNGV. Losses at the gene ends were 1 base for V and 5 bases for J; bases not matched to a gene: 8. DNA of the CDR3: TGTGCCAGCAGCTTAGGACTAGCGGGGGCTGGAGGGGAGACCCAGTACTTC. This translates into CASSLGLAGAGGETQYF.

At least ten counts were recorded for this clonotype. This chain joins TRBV2 and TRBJ2-2; tentatively, D is TRBD1 or TRBD2 (6 bases each). This CDR3 region has 14 residues. V shed 4 bases and J shed 7 bases, with 13 bases lying between them. CDR1 SNHLY and CDR2 FYNNEI come from the germline V gene. CDR3 sequence: CASSGGAYDGELFF. The CDR3 DNA follows: TGTGCCAGCAGTGGGGGGGCGTATGACGGGGAGCTGTTTTTT.

This clonotype was seen repeatedly, ten times or more. The chain employs TRBV12-3 or TRBV12-4 and TRBJ1-5, with D tentatively TRBD1 (6 bases). The CDR3 has 14 amino acids. V was trimmed by 6 bases and J by 2 bases, leaving 11 bases between them. CDR3 sequence reads: CASRRQVGNQPQHF. The CDR3 nucleotides are TGTGCCAGCAGAAGACAGGTTGGCAATCAGCCCCAGCATTTT.

The table lists this clonotype with many counts. The chain is built from TRBV24-1 and TRBJ2-5; 12 nucleotides line up with TRBD1. Germline V CDR1 and CDR2: KGHDR, SFDVKD. The CDR3 consists of 16 residues. J lost 7 bases, V lost 3 bases, and 8 bases had no gene match. In DNA, the CDR3 is TGTGCCACCAGTGATGGGGACAGGGGGCCTCCTCGGACCCAGTACTTC. It is translated as CATSDGDRGPPRTQYF.

This clonotype occurred many times. J is TRBJ2-4 and V is TRBV2, with D uncertain. V was cut by 4 bases and J by 0 bases, with 7 bases left in between. The germline CDR1 and CDR2 sequences are SNHLY and FYNNEI. CDR3 size: 14 residues. The CDR3 DNA reads TGTGCCAGCAGTGCTGGGCTAGCCAAAAACATTCAGTACTTC. It is translated as CASSAGLAKNIQYF.

This clonotype occurred many times. The V gene is TRBV5-1, the J gene TRBJ1-1, with a tentative D call TRBD1 (6 bases). CDR3 length: 14 residues. The V gene's germline CDR1 is SGHRS and CDR2 YFSETQ. V was clipped by 4 bases and J by 10 bases, with 20 bases between them. The CDR3 nucleotides read TGCGCCAGCAGCATAGGGGACACCTCCCCAGGAGCTTTCTTT. Amino acids: CASSIGDTSPGAFF.

This clonotype was counted many times. CDR3 residues: CAISGPGGTEAFF. For the CDR3, the DNA is TGTGCCATCAGTGGCCCGGGTGGGACTGAAGCTTTCTTT. This chain connects TRBV10-3 to TRBJ1-1; D not resolved. Trimming shortened V by 4 bases and J by 5 bases, and 11 bases separated the two germline ends. The CDR3 loop spans 13 amino acids. Germline assignment: CDR1 ENHRY and CDR2 SYGVKD.

This clonotype was observed a few times. CDR3 nucleotide sequence: TGTGCCAGCTCTTTGACGGTACTTAGCGGGGGCAAGACTGAAGCTTTCTTT. Protein product: CASSLTVLSGGKTEAFF. The genes are TRBV18 and TRBJ1-1; the D gene is possibly TRBD1 (6 bases). This CDR3 spans 17 amino acids. The V end was cut by 6 bases, the J end by 5 bases, with 25 bases between. The germline V gene has CDR1 KGHSH and CDR2 LQKENI.

This clonotype was seen more than once but under ten times. The chain employs TRBV15 and TRBJ2-1; D may correspond to TRBD1 or TRBD2 (6 bases each). The germline V gene encodes CDR1 LNHNV and CDR2 YYDKDF (reference sequence). Trimming removed 8 bases from V and 6 bases from J, with 20 bases in between. The CDR3 consists of 15 residues. The CDR3 DNA reads as TGTGCCACCTATACAAGGGGGGAGCGGGTCAATGAGCAGTTCTTC. Translated: CATYTRGERVNEQFF. The full variable domain, its missing parts supplied by reference TRBV15 and TRBJ2-1, is DAMVIQNPRYQVTQFGKPVTLSCSQTLNHNVMYWYQQKSSQAPKLLFHYYDKDFNNEADTPDNFQSRRPNTSFCFLDIRSPGLGDTAMYLCATYTRGERVNEQFFGPGTRLTVL.

This clonotype came up many times. The chain couples TRBV14 to TRBJ2-2; no clear D. The V end lost 0 bases, the J end lost 4 bases, and 6 bases lay between the germline ends. CDR1 and CDR2 from the germline V gene are SGHDN and FVKESK. CDR3 length equals 14 residues. In DNA, the CDR3 is TGTGCCAGCAGCCAAGATTGGCGCACCGGGGAGCTGTTTTTT. This encodes CASSQDWRTGELFF. The full variable domain, its missing parts supplied by reference TRBV14 and TRBJ2-2, is EAGVTQFPSHSVIEKGQTVTLRCDPISGHDNLYWYRRVMGKEIKFLLHFVKESKQDESGMPNNRFLAERTGGTYSTLKVQPAELEDSGVYFCASSQDWRTGELFFGEGSRLTVL.

This clonotype was found many times. The J gene is TRBJ2-7, the V gene TRBV28; TRBD1 matches 7 bases. CDR1 and CDR2 from the germline V gene are MDHEN and SYDVKM. The CDR3 runs 16 residues. The ends lost 5 bases at V and 2 bases at J; junction bases unmatched: 12. CDR3 in amino acids: CASSPSQGKGPYEQYF. In DNA form, the CDR3 reads TGTGCCAGCAGTCCCTCACAGGGGAAGGGGCCCTACGAGCAGTACTTC.

This clonotype showed up many times. The rearrangement joins TRBV7-2 to TRBJ2-7; 7 nucleotides match TRBD2. Germline loops: CDR1 SGHTA, CDR2 FQGNSA. J gave up 2 bases and V 4 bases, and 8 bases lay outside the gene matches. This CDR3 spans 15 amino acids. The CDR3 coding sequence is TGTGCCAGCAGCTCCTCCGGGACTACTACCTACGAGCAGTACTTC. As protein: CASSSSGTTTYEQYF.

The gene calls are TRBV15 and TRBJ2-1; D is uncertain. The CDR3 has 12 residues. From germline, CDR1 is LNHNV and CDR2 YYDKDF (reference sequence). V lost 1 base, J lost 6 bases, and 4 bases lay in between. CDR3 loop: CATSRVGNEQFF. CDR3 nucleotides: TGTGCCACCAGCAGAGTCGGCAATGAGCAGTTCTTC.

This clonotype was recorded at least ten times. The chain couples TRBV20-1 to TRBJ2-5, with TRBD1 identical over 8 bases. This CDR3 region has 13 residues. With 1 base clipped from V and 4 bases from J, the junction kept 2 bases outside the gene matches. From germline, CDR1 is DFQATT and CDR2 SNEGSKA (reference sequence). The CDR3 nucleotides read TGCAGTGCTAGAGTCCAGGGGGCAGAGACCCAGTACTTC. It encodes CSARVQGAETQYF.

The J gene is TRBJ2-7, the V gene TRBV5-6; TRBD2 aligns across 9 bases. The CDR3 is made up of 17 amino acids. The trim removed 4 bases at V and 1 base at J, leaving 12 bases unmatched. Looked up from germline, CDR1 is SGHDT and CDR2 is YYEEEE. This chain's CDR3 is CASSPGALAGISYEQYF. CDR3 nucleotides: TGTGCCAGCAGCCCCGGGGCGCTAGCGGGGATATCCTACGAGCAGTACTTC.

With respect to this clonotype: This may arise from a read error, as a much more abundant clone is one base away. J is TRBJ2-5 and V is TRBV4-3; tentative D call: TRBD2 (6 bases). This CDR3 comprises 16 residues. The V gene's germline CDR1 is LGHNA and CDR2 YSLEER. CDR3 protein: CAGSQDTAGGRETQYF. The CDR3 nucleotides are TGCGCCGGCAGCCAAGATACGGCCGGGGGAAGAGAGACCCAGTACTTC.